The text below deals with one TCR beta chain. Clones were read by immunoSEQ multiplex PCR, and TCRdb kept only the in-frame ones, dropping some. This repertoire shows 2 million to 2.5 million clones, about 94% found once; its top ten account for 0.13%. The data belong to a study of shared clonotypes between healthy human individuals. Germline CDR1 reads GTSNPN; CDR2 reads SVGIG (reference sequence). This CDR3 has 14 residues. Trimming took 5 bases from V and 11 from J, leaving 22 bases between them. This clonotype was obtained from a man aged 18-30 years in good health. The sample taken for sequencing was naive CD4+ T cells sorted from blood. The subset was: CD45RA+ positively selected. The V and J genes are TRBV30 and TRBJ1-5; D is undetermined. The CDR3 DNA is TGTGCCTGGGCGGTAGGCGGGGTGGTGGCGGCCCAGCATTTT. Translated: CAWAVGGVVAAQHF. Supplemented by reference TRBV30 and TRBJ1-5, the full variable domain reads SQTIHQWPATLVQPVGSPLSLECTVEGTSNPNLYWYRQAAGRGLQLLFYSVGIGQISSEVPQNLSASRPQDRQFILSSKKLLLSDSGFYLCAWAVGGVVAAQHFGDGTRLSIL.